The present entry profiles one TCR beta chain with its context. The antigen this receptor binds is unknown. The input lacks base qualities; no much larger clone sits a single base away. TCRbeta CDR3 regions were amplified from genomic DNA by means of the immunoSEQ Assay, a bias-controlled multiplex PCR. Processing in the source paper ran as follows. The number of nucleated cells in each sample was estimated from the amplification of reference gene primers within the assay. To quantify the absolute abundance of each unique TCRbeta CDR3 rearrangement, sequence reads were collapsed and filtered. For each sample, productive Simpson clonality was calculated as the square root of Simpson's diversity index over productive rearrangements. Not all clones reach the TCRdb copy of this immuneACCESS table, which keeps in-frame sequences only. Checked studies attribute under half of the gap to unresolved V genes and leave the rest unexplained. The V and J calls and clone size are taken from that table; D and trimming were inferred from the DNA. For this sample there are roughly 100,000 clones; 80% appear just once. The ten most abundant clones make up around 20% of the sample.

Each collaborating institution followed its own protocols to collect whole blood in K2EDTA tubes. For TCRbeta analysis, collaborators shipped samples as frozen whole blood, isolated PBMCs, or DNA extracted from either of those sample types. There are 15 amino acids in the CDR3, from cysteine to phenylalanine inclusive. The entry retains the CDR3 DNA only, 45 bases that are in frame from base 1. The V end gives up 6 bases and the J end 6 bases, leaving 13 bases in the junction not matched to a gene. CDR1 and CDR2 are drawn from the germline V gene (reference sequence): SEHNR, FQNEAQ. This sample is part of a study of blood T cell repertoires in COVID-19 (dated by TCRdb to the early 2020s). With regard to the full study: Samples covering the acute and convalescent phases of COVID-19 were provided by collaborators in the United States, Italy and Spain. A de-identified subject ID, COVID-19 status, age in years and sex were almost always included in the sample metadata. Samples were obtained from the ongoing ImmuneRACE study (first 160 participants) and from 1,254 subjects provided by 6 global collaborators. The prospective study material was composed of cDNA or gDNA derived from T cells, B-cell-depleted T cells, or PBMCs. The repertoires were released in a freely available public database meant as a resource for research on the immune response to SARS-CoV-2. The dataset comprised deeply sampled blood TCRbeta repertoires from subjects exposed to, actively infected with, or recovered from COVID-19. Where available, HLA class I and class II types were taken from metadata supplied by the sample provider and were not determined by assay-based typing.

Results the study describes overall, beyond this receptor: Clinical and demographic metadata were provided uncurated, with the amount varying by source and participant.

What was sequenced was peripheral blood. This receptor was taken from a human donor in a cohort sampled during active COVID-19. The chain is made from TRBV7-9 and TRBJ2-7, with 8 middle bases fitting TRBD2. The CDR3 protein sequence reads: CASSSSRTSTPEQYF. The sequence in DNA is TGTGCCAGCAGTTCATCCCGGACTAGCACGCCCGAGCAGTACTTC.